This TCR beta chain was sequenced for a study of breast tumors, draining lymph nodes, adjacent tissues. TCRdb recomputed calls from the multiplex PCR reads with MiXCR, one row per CDR3 protein. The table shows about 110,000 distinct CDR3 sequences, with around 30% occurring only once. There are 17 residues in the CDR3. Germline-derived CDR1 and CDR2 are LGHDT and YNNKEL (reference sequence). Trimming at V came to 0 bases and at J to 8 bases, leaving 10 bases not matched to a gene. The lymph nodes were axillary draining lymph nodes from breast cancer patients. Sequenced material: axillary lymph node tissue. The rearrangement joins TRBV3-1 to TRBJ2-1, with 10 positions matching TRBD2. The sequence was obtained from a female donor with breast cancer. Some clones in this sample may be carry-over from other donors' samples. CDR3 protein: CASSQDFRQAGGHEQFF. CDR3 DNA: TGTGCCAGCAGCCAAGATTTCAGACAAGCGGGGGGGCATGAGCAGTTCTTC.